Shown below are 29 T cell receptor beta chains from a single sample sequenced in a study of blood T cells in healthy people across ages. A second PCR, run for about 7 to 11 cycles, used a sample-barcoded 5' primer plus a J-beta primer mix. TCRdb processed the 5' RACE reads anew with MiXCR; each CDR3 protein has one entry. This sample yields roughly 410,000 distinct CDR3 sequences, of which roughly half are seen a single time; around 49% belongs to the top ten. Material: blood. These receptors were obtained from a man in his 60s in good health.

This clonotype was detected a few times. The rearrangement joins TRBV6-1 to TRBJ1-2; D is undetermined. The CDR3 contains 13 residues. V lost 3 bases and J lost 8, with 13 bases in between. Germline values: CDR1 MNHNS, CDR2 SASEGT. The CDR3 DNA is TGTGCCAGCAGTGACTGGGTACGAGAGGGCTACACCTTC. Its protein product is CASSDWVREGYTF.

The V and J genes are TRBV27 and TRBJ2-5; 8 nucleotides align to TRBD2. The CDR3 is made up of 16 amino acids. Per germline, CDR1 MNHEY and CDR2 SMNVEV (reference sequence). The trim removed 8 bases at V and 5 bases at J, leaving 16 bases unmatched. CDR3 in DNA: TGTGCCAGCCGACTTCTGATCAGCGGGAGAGGGGAGACCCAGTACTTC. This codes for CASRLLISGRGETQYF.

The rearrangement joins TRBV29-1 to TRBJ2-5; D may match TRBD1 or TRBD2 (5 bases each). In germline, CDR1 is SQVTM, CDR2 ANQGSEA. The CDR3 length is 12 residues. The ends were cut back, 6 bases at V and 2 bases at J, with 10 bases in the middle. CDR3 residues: CSVGTNQETQYF. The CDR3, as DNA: TGCAGCGTGGGGACGAATCAAGAGACCCAGTACTTC.

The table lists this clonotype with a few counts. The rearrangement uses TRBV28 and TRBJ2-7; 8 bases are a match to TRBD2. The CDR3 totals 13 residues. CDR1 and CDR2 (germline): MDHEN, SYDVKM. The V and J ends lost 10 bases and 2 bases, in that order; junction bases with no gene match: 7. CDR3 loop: CATLAGPPYEQYF. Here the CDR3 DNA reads TGTGCCACCTTAGCGGGACCCCCCTACGAGCAGTACTTC.

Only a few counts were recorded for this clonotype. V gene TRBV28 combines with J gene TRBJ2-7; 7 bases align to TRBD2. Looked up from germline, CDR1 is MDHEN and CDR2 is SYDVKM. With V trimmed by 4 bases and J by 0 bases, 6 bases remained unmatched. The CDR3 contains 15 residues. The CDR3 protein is CASSSRGGGSYEQYF. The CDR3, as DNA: TGTGCCAGCAGTTCAAGGGGCGGGGGCTCCTACGAGCAGTACTTC.

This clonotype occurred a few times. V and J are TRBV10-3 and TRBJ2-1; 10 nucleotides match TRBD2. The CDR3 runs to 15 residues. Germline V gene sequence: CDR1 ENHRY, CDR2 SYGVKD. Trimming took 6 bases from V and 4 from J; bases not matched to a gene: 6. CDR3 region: CAISAGTSVYNEQFF. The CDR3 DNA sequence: TGTGCCATCAGCGCCGGGACTAGCGTTTACAATGAGCAGTTCTTC.

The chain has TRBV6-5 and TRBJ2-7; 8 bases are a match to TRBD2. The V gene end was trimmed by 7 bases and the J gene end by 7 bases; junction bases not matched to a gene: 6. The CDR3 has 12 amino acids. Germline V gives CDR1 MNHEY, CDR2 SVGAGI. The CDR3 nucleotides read TGTGCCAGCAAAACGGGAGGGCGTGAGCAGTACTTC. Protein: CASKTGGREQYF.

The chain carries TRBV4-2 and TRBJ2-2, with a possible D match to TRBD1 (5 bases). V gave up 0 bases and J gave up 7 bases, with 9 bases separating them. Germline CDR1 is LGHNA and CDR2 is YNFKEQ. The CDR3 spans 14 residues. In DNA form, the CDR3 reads TGTGCCAGCAGCCAAGACCAGGGTATCGGGGAGCTGTTTTTT. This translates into CASSQDQGIGELFF.

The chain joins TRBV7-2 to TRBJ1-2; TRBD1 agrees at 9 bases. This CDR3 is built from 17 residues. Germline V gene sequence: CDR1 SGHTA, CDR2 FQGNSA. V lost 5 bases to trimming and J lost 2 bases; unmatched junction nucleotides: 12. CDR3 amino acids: CASSVGTGITGNYGYTF. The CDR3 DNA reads TGTGCCAGCAGCGTCGGGACAGGGATTACGGGAAACTATGGCTACACCTTC.

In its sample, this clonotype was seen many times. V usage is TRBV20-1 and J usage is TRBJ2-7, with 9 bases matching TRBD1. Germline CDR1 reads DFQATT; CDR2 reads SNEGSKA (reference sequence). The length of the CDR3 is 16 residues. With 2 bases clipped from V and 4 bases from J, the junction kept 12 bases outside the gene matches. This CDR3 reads CSARFIQGARGYEQYF. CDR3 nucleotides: TGCAGTGCTAGATTCATACAGGGGGCGAGGGGGTACGAGCAGTACTTC.

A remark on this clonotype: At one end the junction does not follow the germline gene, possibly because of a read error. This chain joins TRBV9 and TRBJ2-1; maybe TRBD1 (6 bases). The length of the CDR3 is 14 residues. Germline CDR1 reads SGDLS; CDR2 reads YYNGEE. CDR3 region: CASSGRGLDNEQFF. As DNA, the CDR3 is TGTGCCAGCAGCGGCAGGGGTTTGGACAATGAGCAGTTTTTC.

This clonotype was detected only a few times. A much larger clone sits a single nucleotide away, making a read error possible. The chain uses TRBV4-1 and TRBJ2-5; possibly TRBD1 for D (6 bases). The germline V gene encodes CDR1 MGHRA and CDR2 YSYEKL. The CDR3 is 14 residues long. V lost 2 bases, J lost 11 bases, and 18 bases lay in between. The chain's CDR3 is CASSQPTGIDEQYF. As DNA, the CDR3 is TGCGCCAGCAGCCAACCCACAGGGATCGATGAGCAGTACTTC.

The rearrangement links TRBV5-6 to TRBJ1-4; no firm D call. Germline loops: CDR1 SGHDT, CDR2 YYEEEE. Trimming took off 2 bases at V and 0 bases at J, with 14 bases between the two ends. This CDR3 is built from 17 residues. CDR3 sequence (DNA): TGTGCCAGCAGCTTTCTAGGAGGAGGTGCAACTAATGAAAAACTGTTTTTT. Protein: CASSFLGGGATNEKLFF.

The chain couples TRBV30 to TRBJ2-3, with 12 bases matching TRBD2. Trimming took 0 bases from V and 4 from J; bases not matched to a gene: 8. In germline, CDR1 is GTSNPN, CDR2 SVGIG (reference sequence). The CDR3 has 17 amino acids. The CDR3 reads CAWSVLRTSGVPDTQYF. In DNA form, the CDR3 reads TGTGCCTGGAGTGTACTCCGGACTAGCGGGGTACCAGATACGCAGTATTTT. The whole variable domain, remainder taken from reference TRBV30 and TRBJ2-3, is SQTIHQWPATLVQPVGSPLSLECTVEGTSNPNLYWYRQAAGRGLQLLFYSVGIGQISSEVPQNLSASRPQDRQFILSSKKLLLSDSGFYLCAWSVLRTSGVPDTQYFGPGTRLTVL.

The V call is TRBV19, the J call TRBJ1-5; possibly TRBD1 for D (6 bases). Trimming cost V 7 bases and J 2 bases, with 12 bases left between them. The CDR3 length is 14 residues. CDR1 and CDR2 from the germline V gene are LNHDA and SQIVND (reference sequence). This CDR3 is CASKDSLGNQPQHF. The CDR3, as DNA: TGTGCCAGTAAGGACAGTCTTGGCAATCAGCCCCAGCATTTT. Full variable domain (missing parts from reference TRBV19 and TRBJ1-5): DGGITQSPKYLFRKEGQNVTLSCEQNLNHDAMYWYRQDPGQGLRLIYYSQIVNDFQKGDIAEGYSVSREKKESFPLTVTSAQKNPTAFYLCASKDSLGNQPQHFGDGTRLSIL.

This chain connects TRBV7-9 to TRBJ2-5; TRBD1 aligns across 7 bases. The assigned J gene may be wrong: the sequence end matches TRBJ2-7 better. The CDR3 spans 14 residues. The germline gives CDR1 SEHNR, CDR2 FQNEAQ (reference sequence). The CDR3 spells CASSQGQIFYEQYF. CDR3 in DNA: TGTGCCAGCAGCCAGGGACAGATCTTTTACGAGCAGTACTTC.

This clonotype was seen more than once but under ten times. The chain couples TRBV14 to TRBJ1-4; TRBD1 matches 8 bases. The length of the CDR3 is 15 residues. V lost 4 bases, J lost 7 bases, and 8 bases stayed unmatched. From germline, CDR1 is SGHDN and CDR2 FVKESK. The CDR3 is CASSLAGGKTEKLFF. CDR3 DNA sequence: TGTGCCAGCAGCCTCGCAGGGGGCAAGACTGAAAAACTGTTTTTT.

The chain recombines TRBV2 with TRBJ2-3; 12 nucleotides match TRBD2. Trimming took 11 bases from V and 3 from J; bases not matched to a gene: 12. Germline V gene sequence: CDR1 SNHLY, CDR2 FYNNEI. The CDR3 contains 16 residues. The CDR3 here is CAGQGLAGRETDTQYF. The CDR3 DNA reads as TGTGCCGGCCAAGGACTAGCGGGGCGGGAGACAGATACGCAGTATTTT.

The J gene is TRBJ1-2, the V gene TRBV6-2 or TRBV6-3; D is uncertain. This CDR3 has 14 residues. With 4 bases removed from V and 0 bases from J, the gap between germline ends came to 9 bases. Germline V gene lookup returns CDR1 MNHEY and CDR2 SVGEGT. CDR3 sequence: CASSSTPANYGYTF. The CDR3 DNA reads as TGTGCCAGCAGTTCTACTCCCGCTAACTATGGCTACACCTTC.

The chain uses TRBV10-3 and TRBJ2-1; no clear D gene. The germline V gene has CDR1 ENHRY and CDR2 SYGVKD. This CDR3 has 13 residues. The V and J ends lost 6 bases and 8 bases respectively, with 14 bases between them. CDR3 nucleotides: TGTGCCATCAGCCCAGGACCCGAGGATGAGCAGTTCTTC. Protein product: CAISPGPEDEQFF.

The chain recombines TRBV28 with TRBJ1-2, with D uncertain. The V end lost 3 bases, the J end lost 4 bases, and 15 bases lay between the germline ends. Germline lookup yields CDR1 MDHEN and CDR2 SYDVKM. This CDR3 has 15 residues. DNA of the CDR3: TGTGCCAGCAGTTTCACCAGCCCCATGGGCTATGGCTACACCTTC. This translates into CASSFTSPMGYGYTF.

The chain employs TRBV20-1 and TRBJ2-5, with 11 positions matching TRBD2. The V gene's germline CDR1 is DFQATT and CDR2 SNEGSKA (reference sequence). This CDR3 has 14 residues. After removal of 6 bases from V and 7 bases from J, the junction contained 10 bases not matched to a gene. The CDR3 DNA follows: TGCAGTGCGGCGACCGGGACTAGCGGTCGGACCCAGTACTTC. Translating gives CSAATGTSGRTQYF.

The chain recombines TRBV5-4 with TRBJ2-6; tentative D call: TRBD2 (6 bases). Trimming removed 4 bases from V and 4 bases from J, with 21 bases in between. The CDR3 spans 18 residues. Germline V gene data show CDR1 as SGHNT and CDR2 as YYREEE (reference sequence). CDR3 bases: TGTGCCAGCAGCCCATTCCTAGCGCCAGGACGGGGGGCCAACGTCCTGACTTTC. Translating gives CASSPFLAPGRGANVLTF.

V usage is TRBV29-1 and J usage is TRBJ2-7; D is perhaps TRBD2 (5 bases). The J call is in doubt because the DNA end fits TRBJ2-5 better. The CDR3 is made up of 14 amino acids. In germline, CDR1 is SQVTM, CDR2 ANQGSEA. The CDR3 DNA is TGCAGCGTTGAAGACTCCGGGCGGGCGGAGACCCAGTACTTC. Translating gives CSVEDSGRAETQYF.

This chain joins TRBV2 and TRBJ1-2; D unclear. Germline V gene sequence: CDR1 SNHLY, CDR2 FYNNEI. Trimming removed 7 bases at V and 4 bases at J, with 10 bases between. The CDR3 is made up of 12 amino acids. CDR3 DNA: TGTGCCAGCAAGGGAGAAACCTATGGCTACACCTTC. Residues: CASKGETYGYTF.

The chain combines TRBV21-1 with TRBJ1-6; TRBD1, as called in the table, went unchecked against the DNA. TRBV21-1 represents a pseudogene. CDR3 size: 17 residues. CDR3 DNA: TGTGCCAGCAGCACCGGACAGGGGAGCTCCTATAATTCACCCCTCCACTTT. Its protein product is CASSTGQGSSYNSPLHF.

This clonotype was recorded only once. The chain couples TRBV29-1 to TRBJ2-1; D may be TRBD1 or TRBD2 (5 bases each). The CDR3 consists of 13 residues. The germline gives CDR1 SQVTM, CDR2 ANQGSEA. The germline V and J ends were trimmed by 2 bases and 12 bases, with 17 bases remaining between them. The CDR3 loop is CSVELQGRDAQFF. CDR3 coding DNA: TGCAGCGTTGAACTCCAGGGACGGGACGCGCAGTTCTTC.

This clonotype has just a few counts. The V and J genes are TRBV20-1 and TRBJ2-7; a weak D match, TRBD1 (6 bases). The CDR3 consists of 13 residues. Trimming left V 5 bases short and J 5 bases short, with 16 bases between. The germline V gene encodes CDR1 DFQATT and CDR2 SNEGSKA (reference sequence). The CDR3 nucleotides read TGCAGTGCTCTGTCCGGGACAATCCACGAGCAGTACTTC. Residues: CSALSGTIHEQYF.

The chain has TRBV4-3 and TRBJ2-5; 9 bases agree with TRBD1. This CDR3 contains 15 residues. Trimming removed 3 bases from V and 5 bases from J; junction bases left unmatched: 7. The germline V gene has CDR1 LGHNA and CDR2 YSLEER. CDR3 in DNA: TGCGCCAGCAGCCACAAACAGGGGGCATATGAGACCCAGTACTTC. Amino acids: CASSHKQGAYETQYF.